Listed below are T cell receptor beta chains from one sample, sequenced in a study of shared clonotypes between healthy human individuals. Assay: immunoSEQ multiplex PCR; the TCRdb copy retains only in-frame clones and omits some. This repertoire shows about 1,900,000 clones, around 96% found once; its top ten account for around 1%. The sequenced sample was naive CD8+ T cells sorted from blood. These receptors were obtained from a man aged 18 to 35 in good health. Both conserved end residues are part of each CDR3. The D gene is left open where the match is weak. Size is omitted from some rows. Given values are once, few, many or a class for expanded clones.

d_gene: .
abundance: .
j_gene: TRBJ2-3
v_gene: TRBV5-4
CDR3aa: CASSIHRDQAADTQYF
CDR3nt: TGTGCCAGCAGCATACACAGGGATCAAGCGGCAGATACGCAGTATTTT

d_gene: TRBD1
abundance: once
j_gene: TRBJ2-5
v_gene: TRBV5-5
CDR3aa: CASSLSGTGLQETQYF
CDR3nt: TGTGCCAGCAGTTTATCCGGGACAGGACTCCAAGAGACCCAGTACTTC

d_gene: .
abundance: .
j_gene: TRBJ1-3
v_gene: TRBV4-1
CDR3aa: CASSRAVDGWGNTIYF
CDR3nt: TGCGCCAGCAGCCGGGCGGTGGACGGGTGGGGAAACACCATATATTTT

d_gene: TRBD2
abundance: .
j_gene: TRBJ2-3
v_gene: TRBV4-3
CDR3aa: CASSQAGGLTDTQYF
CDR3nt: TGCGCCAGCAGCCAAGCGGGAGGCCTCACAGATACGCAGTATTTT

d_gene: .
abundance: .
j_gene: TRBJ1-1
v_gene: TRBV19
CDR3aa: CASSIGGLPEAFF
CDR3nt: TGTGCCAGTAGTATCGGGGGTTTACCTGAAGCTTTCTTT

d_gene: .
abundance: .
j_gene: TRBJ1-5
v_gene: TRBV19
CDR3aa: CASARPNQPQHF
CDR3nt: TGTGCCAGTGCCCGGCCAAATCAGCCCCAGCATTTT

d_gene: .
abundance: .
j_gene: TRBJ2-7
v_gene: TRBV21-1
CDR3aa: CASSSTGRGSSYEQYF
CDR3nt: TGTGCCAGCAGCTCAACAGGCAGGGGAAGCTCCTACGAGCAGTACTTC

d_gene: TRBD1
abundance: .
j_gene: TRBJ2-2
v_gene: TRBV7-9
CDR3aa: CASSRGQGNTGELFF
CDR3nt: TGTGCCAGCAGCCGGGGACAGGGAAACACCGGGGAGCTGTTTTTT

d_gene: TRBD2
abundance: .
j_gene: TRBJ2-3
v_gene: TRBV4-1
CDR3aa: CASSGSGGEHTDTQYF
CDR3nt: TGCGCCAGCTCCGGTAGCGGGGGGGAACACACAGATACGCAGTATTTT

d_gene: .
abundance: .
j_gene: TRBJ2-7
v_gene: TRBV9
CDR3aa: CASSVGSGGGYEQYF
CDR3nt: TGTGCCAGCAGCGTAGGGTCCGGGGGCGGCTACGAGCAGTACTTC

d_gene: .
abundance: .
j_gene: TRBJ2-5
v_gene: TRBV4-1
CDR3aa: CASSQDTRETQYF
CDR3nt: TGCGCCAGCAGCCAAGACACAAGGGAGACCCAGTACTTC

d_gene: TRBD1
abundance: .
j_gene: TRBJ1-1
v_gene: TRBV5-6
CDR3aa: CASSSDRETDTEAFF
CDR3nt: TGTGCCAGCAGCTCGGACAGGGAAACGGACACTGAAGCTTTCTTT

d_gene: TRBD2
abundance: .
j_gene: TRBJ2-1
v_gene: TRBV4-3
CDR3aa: CASSRSSGGHNEQFF
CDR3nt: TGCGCCAGCAGCCGGAGTAGCGGGGGTCACAATGAGCAGTTCTTC

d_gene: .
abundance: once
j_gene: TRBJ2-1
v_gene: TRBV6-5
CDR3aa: CASLDGGHNEQFF
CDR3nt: TGTGCCAGCCTGGACGGGGGCCACAATGAGCAGTTCTTC

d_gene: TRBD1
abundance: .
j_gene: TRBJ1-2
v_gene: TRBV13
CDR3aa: CASSLGGTVSNYGYTF
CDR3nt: TGTGCCAGCAGCTTAGGCGGGACAGTATCCAACTATGGCTACACCTTC

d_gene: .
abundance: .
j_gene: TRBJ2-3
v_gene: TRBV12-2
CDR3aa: CASRQASGSTDTQYF
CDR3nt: TGTGCAAGTCGGCAGGCCAGCGGGAGCACAGATACGCAGTATTTT

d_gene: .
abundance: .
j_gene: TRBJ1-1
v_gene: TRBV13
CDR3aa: CASSLPGGTEAFF
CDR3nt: TGTGCCAGCAGCTTACCGGGAGGTACTGAAGCTTTCTTT

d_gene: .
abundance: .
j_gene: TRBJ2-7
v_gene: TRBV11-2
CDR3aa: CASSLVPDYEQYF
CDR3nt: TGTGCCAGCAGCTTAGTTCCAGACTACGAGCAGTACTTC

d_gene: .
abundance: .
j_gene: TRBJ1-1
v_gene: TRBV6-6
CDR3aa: CASSYGRDTEAFF
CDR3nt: TGTGCCAGCAGTTACGGACGGGACACTGAAGCTTTCTTT

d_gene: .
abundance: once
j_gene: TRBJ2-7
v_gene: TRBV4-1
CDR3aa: CASSQGDSLVEQYF
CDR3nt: TGCGCCAGCAGCCAAGGTGACTCCTTGGTGGAGCAGTACTTC

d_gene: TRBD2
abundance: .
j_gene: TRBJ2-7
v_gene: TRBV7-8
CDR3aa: CASSPWGSLAESSYEQYF
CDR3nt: TGTGCCAGCAGCCCCTGGGGGTCTCTAGCGGAGAGCTCCTACGAGCAGTACTTC

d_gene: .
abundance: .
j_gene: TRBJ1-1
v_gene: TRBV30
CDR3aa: CAAMGLNTEAFF
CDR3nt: TGTGCTGCGATGGGGCTTAACACTGAAGCTTTCTTT

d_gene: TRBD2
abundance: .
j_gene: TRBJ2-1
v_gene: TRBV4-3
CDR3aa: CASSQGLADNEQFF
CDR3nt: TGCGCCAGCAGCCAGGGACTAGCGGACAATGAGCAGTTCTTC

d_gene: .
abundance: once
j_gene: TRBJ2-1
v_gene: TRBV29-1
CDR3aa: CSVEGRVWYNEQFF
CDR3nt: TGCAGCGTTGAAGGCAGGGTTTGGTACAATGAGCAGTTCTTC

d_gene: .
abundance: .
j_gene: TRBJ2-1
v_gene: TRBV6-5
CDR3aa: CASSYLGYNEQFF
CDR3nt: TGTGCCAGCAGTTATCTAGGTTACAATGAGCAGTTCTTC

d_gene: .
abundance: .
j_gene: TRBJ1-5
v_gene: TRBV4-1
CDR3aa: CASSRLGGKGIIQPQHF
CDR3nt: TGCGCCAGCAGCCGCTTGGGTGGGAAGGGAATAATTCAGCCCCAGCATTTT

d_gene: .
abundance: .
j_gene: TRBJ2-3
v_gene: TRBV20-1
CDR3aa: CSAGGDTQYF
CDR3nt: TGCAGTGCTGGGGGAGATACGCAGTATTTT

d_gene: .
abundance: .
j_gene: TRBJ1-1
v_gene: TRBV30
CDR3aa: CAWGEGITTEAFF
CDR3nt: TGTGCCTGGGGGGAGGGGATTACAACTGAAGCTTTCTTT

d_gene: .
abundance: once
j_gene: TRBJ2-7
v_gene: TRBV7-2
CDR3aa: CASSSRVYEQYF
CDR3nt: TGTGCCAGCAGCTCCCGAGTCTACGAGCAGTACTTC

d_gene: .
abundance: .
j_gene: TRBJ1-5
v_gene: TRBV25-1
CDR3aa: CASSDRDGQPQHF
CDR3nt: TGTGCCAGCAGTGACAGGGATGGCCAGCCCCAGCATTTT

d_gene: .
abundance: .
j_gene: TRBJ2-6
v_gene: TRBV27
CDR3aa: CASSSETDVSSGANVLTF
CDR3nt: TGTGCCAGCAGTTCGGAGACAGACGTCAGCTCTGGGGCCAACGTCCTGACTTTC

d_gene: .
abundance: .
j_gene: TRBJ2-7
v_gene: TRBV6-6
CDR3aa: CASSYIPGGDVGEQYF
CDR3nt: TGTGCCAGCAGTTACATCCCTGGGGGCGACGTGGGCGAGCAGTACTTC

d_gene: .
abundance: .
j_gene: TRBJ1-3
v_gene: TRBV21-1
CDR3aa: CASSRKVRGREPGNTIYF
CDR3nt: TGTGCCAGCAGCCGAAAGGTACGCGGGCGCGAGCCTGGAAACACCATATATTTT

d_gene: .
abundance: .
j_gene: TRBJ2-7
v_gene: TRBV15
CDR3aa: CATSSRGPPAYEQYF
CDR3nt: TGTGCCACCAGCAGTCGGGGGCCCCCGGCCTACGAGCAGTACTTC

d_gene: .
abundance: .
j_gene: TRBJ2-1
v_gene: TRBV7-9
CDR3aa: CASSYDGVNNEQFF
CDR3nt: TGTGCCAGCAGCTATGACGGGGTGAACAATGAGCAGTTCTTC

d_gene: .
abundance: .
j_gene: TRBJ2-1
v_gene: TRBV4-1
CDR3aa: CASSPTGTPGEEQFF
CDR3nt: TGCGCCAGCAGCCCAACTGGGACCCCGGGGGAAGAGCAGTTCTTC

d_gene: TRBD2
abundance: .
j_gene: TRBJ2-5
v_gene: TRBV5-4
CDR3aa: CASSFLGVAGGFETQYF
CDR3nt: TGTGCCAGCAGCTTTCTGGGAGTAGCGGGAGGGTTTGAGACCCAGTACTTC

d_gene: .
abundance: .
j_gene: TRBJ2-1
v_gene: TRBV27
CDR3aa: CASSLEDSTEQFF
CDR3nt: TGTGCCAGCAGTTTGGAGGACTCTACTGAGCAGTTCTTC

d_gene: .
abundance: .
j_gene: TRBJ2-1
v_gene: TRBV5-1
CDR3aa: CASSLVGGPYNEQFF
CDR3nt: TGCGCCAGCAGCTTGGTAGGGGGTCCCTACAATGAGCAGTTCTTC

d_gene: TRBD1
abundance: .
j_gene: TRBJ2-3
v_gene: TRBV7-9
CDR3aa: CASSLNRGTGADTQYF
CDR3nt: TGTGCCAGCAGCTTGAACAGGGGGACGGGGGCAGATACGCAGTATTTT